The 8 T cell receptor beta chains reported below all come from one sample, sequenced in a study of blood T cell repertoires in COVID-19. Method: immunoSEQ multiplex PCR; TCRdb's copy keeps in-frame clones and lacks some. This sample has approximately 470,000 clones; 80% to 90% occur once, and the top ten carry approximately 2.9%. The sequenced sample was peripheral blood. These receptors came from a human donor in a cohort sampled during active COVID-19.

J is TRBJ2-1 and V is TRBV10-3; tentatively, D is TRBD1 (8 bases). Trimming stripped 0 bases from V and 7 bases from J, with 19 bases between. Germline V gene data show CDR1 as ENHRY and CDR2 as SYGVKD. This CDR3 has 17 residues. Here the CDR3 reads CAISESSVTGGGNEQFF. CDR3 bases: TGTGCCATCAGTGAGTCGTCGGTAACAGGGGGGGGGAATGAGCAGTTCTTC.

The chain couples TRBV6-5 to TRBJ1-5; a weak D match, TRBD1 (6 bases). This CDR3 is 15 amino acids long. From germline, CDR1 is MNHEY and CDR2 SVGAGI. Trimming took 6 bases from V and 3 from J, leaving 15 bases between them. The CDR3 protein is CASSLTGSDNQPQHF. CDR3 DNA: TGTGCCAGCAGCCTGACAGGATCTGACAATCAGCCCCAGCATTTT.

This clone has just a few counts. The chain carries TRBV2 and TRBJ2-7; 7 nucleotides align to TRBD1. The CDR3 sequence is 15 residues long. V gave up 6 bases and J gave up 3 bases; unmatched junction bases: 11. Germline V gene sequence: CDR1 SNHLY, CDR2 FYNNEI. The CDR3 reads CASRASGTDFYEQYF. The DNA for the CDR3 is TGTGCCAGCAGGGCCTCCGGGACAGATTTCTACGAGCAGTACTTC.

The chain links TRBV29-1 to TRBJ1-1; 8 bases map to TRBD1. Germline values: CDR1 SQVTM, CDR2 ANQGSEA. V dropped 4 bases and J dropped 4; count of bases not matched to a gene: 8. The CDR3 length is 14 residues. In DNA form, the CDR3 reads TGCAGCGTTGTAGGAACAGGGGGTTTCACTGAAGCTTTCTTT. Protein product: CSVVGTGGFTEAFF. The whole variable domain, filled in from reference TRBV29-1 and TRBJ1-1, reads SAVISQKPSRDICQRGTSLTIQCQVDSQVTMMFWYRQQPGQSLTLIATANQGSEATYESGFVIDKFPISRPNLTFSTLTVSNMSPEDSSIYLCSVVGTGGFTEAFFGQGTRLTVV.

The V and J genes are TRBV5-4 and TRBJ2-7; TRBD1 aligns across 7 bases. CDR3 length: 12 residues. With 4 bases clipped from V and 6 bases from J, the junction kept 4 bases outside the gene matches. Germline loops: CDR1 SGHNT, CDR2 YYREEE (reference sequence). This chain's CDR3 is CASSRGGPEQYF. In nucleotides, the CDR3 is TGTGCCAGCAGCCGAGGGGGCCCCGAGCAGTACTTC.

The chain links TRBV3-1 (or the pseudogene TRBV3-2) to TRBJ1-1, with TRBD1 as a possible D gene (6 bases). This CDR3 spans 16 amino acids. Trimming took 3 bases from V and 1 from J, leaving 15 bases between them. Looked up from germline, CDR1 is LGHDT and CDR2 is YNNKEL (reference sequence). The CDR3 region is CASSQRGGLGNTEAFF. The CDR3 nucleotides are TGTGCCAGCAGCCAGAGGGGGGGGCTTGGGAACACTGAAGCTTTCTTT.

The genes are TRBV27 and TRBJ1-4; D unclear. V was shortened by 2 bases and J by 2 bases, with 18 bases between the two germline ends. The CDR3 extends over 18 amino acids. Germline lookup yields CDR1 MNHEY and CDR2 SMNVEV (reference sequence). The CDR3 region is CASSLRGSRLSTNEKLFF. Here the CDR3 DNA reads TGTGCCAGCAGTTTAAGAGGCAGCCGGTTATCTACTAATGAAAAACTGTTTTTT.

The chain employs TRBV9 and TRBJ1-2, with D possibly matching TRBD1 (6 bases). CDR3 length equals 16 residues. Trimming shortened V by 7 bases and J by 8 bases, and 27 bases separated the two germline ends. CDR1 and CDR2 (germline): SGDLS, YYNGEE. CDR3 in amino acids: CASSDLSVQGLSGYTF. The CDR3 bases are TGTGCCAGCTCGGATCTTTCGGTGCAGGGGCTGTCGGGCTACACCTTC.